The 25 T cell receptor beta chains reported below all come from one sample, sequenced in a study of T cell repertoires in cytomegalovirus infection. TCRdb re-called the reads through MiXCR, storing one row per CDR3 protein. This sample has about 920,000 distinct CDR3 sequences, with less than 40% found just once. No antigen is known for these receptors. The sequenced sample was cultured CD8+ T cells from PBMCs, obtained from culture after CMV antigen stimulation. These receptors all come from a human donor in good health (CMV status not recorded). Some clones in this sample may be carry-over from other donors' samples.

This clonotype showed up just a few times. This rearrangement joins TRBV6-2 or TRBV6-3 to TRBJ2-6; perhaps TRBD2 as D (7 bases). Germline loops: CDR1 MNHEY, CDR2 SVGEGT. This CDR3 region has 16 residues. V was cut by 5 bases and J by 2 bases, with 13 bases left in between. The CDR3 spells CASSRPGGPGANVLTF. The CDR3 DNA follows: TGTGCCAGCAGTCGACCCGGGGGGCCTGGGGCCAACGTCCTGACTTTC.

The CDR3 region is CASSLRDRDEQYF. The CDR3 nucleotides read TGCGCCAGCAGCCTGAGGGACAGGGACGAGCAGTACTTC. This chain joins TRBV5-1 and TRBJ2-7, with 9 bases aligning to TRBD1. This CDR3 has 13 residues. Losses at the gene ends were 4 bases for V and 5 bases for J; bases not matched to a gene: 4. Germline V gene lookup returns CDR1 SGHRS and CDR2 YFSETQ.

V is TRBV5-1 and J is TRBJ1-2; D remains unclear. Germline V gene data show CDR1 as SGHRS and CDR2 as YFSETQ. Trimming pared 0 bases from V and 6 bases from J, leaving 15 bases between. The CDR3 extends over 15 amino acids. CDR3: CASSLAGRDLDGYTF. In DNA, the CDR3 is TGCGCCAGCAGCTTGGCCGGGAGAGACCTGGATGGCTACACCTTC.

The chain uses TRBV7-6 and TRBJ1-4; tentatively, D is TRBD1 (5 bases). Deletions cut 4 bases from V and 6 bases from J, with 12 bases between. This CDR3 has 14 residues. CDR1 SGHVS and CDR2 FNYEAQ come from the germline V gene. CDR3 bases: TGTGCCAGCAGCTCCGAGGGGATCCATGAAAAACTGTTTTTT. It specifies CASSSEGIHEKLFF.

This clonotype showed up just a few times. This rearrangement joins TRBV11-2 to TRBJ2-7; 8 bases fit TRBD1. This CDR3 region has 15 residues. V lost 3 bases, J lost 0 bases, and 4 bases stayed unmatched. Germline lookup yields CDR1 SGHAT and CDR2 FQNNGV. The CDR3 here is CASSFDRGDSYEQYF. The CDR3 bases are TGTGCCAGCAGCTTCGACAGGGGCGACTCCTACGAGCAGTACTTC. Full variable domain (outside the CDR3, taken from reference TRBV11-2 and TRBJ2-7): EAGVAQSPRYKIIEKRQSVAFWCNPISGHATLYWYQQILGQGPKLLIQFQNNGVVDDSQLPKDRFSAERLKGVDSTLKIQPAKLEDSAVYLCASSFDRGDSYEQYFGPGTRLTVT.

Points on this clonotype: A read error may explain this, as a much larger clone is one base away. This sequence joins TRBV11-1 and TRBJ2-4; D ambiguous. Trimming took off 4 bases at V and 1 base at J, with 20 bases between the two ends. Germline CDR1 is SGHAT and CDR2 is FQDESV (reference sequence). The CDR3 contains 18 residues. CDR3 DNA sequence: TGTGCCAGCAGCTCCCCCCCCAGCGACCTAGGGGCCAAAAACATTCAGTACTTC. Its translation: CASSSPPSDLGAKNIQYF.

This clonotype was seen more than once but under ten times. The V gene is TRBV27, the J gene TRBJ1-2, with TRBD1 matching 12 bases. The CDR3 length is 16 residues. Trimming took 5 bases from V and 7 from J; bases not matched to a gene: 11. CDR1 is MNHEY, CDR2 SMNVEV, per germline (reference sequence). This CDR3 reads CASSGSGTGGASGYTF. The CDR3, as DNA: TGTGCCAGCAGTGGCTCCGGGACAGGGGGCGCGAGTGGCTACACCTTC.

This clonotype occurred a few times. The rearrangement uses TRBV5-6 and TRBJ2-7; D not certain. Trimming stripped 3 bases from V and 1 base from J, with 11 bases between. Germline V gene sequence: CDR1 SGHDT, CDR2 YYEEEE. CDR3 size: 14 residues. The CDR3 sequence: CASSWRGGSYEQYF. The CDR3, as DNA: TGTGCCAGCAGCTGGAGAGGCGGATCCTACGAGCAGTACTTC. The whole variable domain, filled in from reference TRBV5-6 and TRBJ2-7, reads DAGVTQSPTHLIKTRGQQVTLRCSPKSGHDTVSWYQQALGQGPQFIFQYYEEEERQRGNFPDRFSGHQFPNYSSELNVNALLLGDSALYLCASSWRGGSYEQYFGPGTRLTVT.

The rearrangement uses TRBV6-5 and TRBJ1-2; TRBD1 is a possible D gene (6 bases). CDR3 length equals 15 residues. Trimming removed 3 bases from V and 5 bases from J, with 16 bases in between. The V gene's germline CDR1 is MNHEY and CDR2 SVGAGI. This chain's CDR3 is CASSYPRDKLYGYTF. The CDR3 bases are TGTGCCAGCAGTTATCCCCGGGACAAACTATATGGCTACACCTTC.

The gene calls are TRBV4-2 and TRBJ1-2; 8 bases line up with TRBD1. CDR3 length: 15 amino acids. Unmatched junction bases numbered 6, after V lost 2 bases and J lost 4 bases. Germline lookup yields CDR1 LGHNA and CDR2 YNFKEQ. DNA for the CDR3: TGTGCCAGCAGCCAAACCCGGACAGGGCGCTATGGCTACACCTTC. Its translation is CASSQTRTGRYGYTF.

CDR3 in amino acids: CASSLGSGGLHNEQFF. CDR3 coding DNA: TGCGCCAGCAGCTTGGGATCGGGGGGGCTCCACAATGAGCAGTTCTTC. V usage is TRBV5-1 and J usage is TRBJ2-1; 8 nucleotides match TRBD2. Losses at the gene ends were 0 bases for V and 5 bases for J; bases not matched to a gene: 7. Germline CDR1 and CDR2: SGHRS and YFSETQ. This CDR3 has 16 residues. The variable domain in full, with the rest retrieved from reference TRBV5-1 and TRBJ2-1, is KAGVTQTPRYLIKTRGQQVTLSCSPISGHRSVSWYQQTPGQGLQFLFEYFSETQRNKGNFPGRFSGRQFSNSRSEMNVSTLELGDSALYLCASSLGSGGLHNEQFFGPGTRLTVL.

This clonotype was recorded once. V usage is TRBV27 and J usage is TRBJ2-1; TRBD1 aligns across 8 bases. J gave up 4 bases and V 6 bases, and 5 bases lay outside the gene matches. Germline V gives CDR1 MNHEY, CDR2 SMNVEV (reference sequence). The length of the CDR3 is 14 residues. This CDR3 reads CASSHGTGYNEQFF. Here the CDR3 DNA reads TGTGCCAGCAGCCACGGGACAGGTTACAATGAGCAGTTCTTC.

The rearrangement joins TRBV6-6 to TRBJ1-1, with 10 bases matching TRBD1. Trimming cost V 7 bases and J 1 base; bases outside gene matches: 12. The CDR3 is 17 amino acids. Germline CDR1 and CDR2: MNHNY and SVGAGI (reference sequence). CDR3 protein: CASNTDRGQRSNTEAFF. The CDR3 DNA sequence: TGTGCCAGCAACACAGACAGGGGGCAAAGATCGAACACTGAAGCTTTCTTT.

This clonotype was observed many times. The chain joins TRBV7-9 to TRBJ2-1; 8 bases agree with TRBD2. V dropped 5 bases and J dropped 4; count of bases not matched to a gene: 4. The CDR3 covers 14 residues. CDR1 is SEHNR and CDR2 is FQNEAQ in the germline V gene (reference sequence). In DNA, the CDR3 is TGTGCCAGCAGCCCGGGGGGGCAGTACAATGAGCAGTTCTTC. Translated: CASSPGGQYNEQFF.

This clonotype was seen more than once but under ten times. The V gene is TRBV19, the J gene TRBJ1-5; 7 bases are shared with TRBD1. The germline CDR1 and CDR2 sequences are LNHDA and SQIVND (reference sequence). V shed 10 bases and J 0 bases; nucleotides not matched to a gene: 9. The CDR3 is made up of 15 amino acids. The CDR3 DNA is TGTGCCACCTCGGACAGGAGATTTAGCAATCAGCCCCAGCATTTT. Translated, it gives CATSDRRFSNQPQHF.

CDR3 bases: TGTGCCAGCAGCCGCTCCGGGACAGCAACCTACGAGCAGTACTTC. Protein product: CASSRSGTATYEQYF. V usage is TRBV9 and J usage is TRBJ2-7; 7 bases are shared with TRBD1. CDR3 size: 15 residues. In germline, CDR1 is SGDLS, CDR2 YYNGEE. The V gene end was trimmed by 4 bases and the J gene end by 2 bases; junction bases not matched to a gene: 9. Based on the CDR3 plus reference TRBV9 and TRBJ2-7, the full variable domain is DSGVTQTPKHLITATGQRVTLRCSPRSGDLSVYWYQQSLDQGLQFLIQYYNGEERAKGNILERFSAQQFPDLHSELNLSSLELGDSALYFCASSRSGTATYEQYFGPGTRLTVT.

This chain uses TRBV9 with TRBJ2-5; 7 nucleotides line up with TRBD1. Unmatched junction bases numbered 8, after V lost 4 bases and J lost 5 bases. Germline values: CDR1 SGDLS, CDR2 YYNGEE. The CDR3 runs 14 residues. CDR3 amino acids: CASSPDRVGETQYF. In DNA form, the CDR3 reads TGTGCCAGCAGCCCTGACAGGGTAGGGGAGACCCAGTACTTC.

This clonotype was detected only once. This chain joins TRBV18 and TRBJ1-2; tentative D call: TRBD1 (6 bases). V lost 3 bases and J lost 13, with 27 bases in between. CDR3 length: 16 residues. CDR1 is KGHSH, CDR2 LQKENI, per germline. This CDR3 is CASSPPRTDHYTVCTF. The CDR3 DNA follows: TGTGCCAGCTCACCCCCCCGGACAGATCACTATACGGTTTGCACCTTC.

This clonotype has a handful of counts. This rearrangement joins TRBV6-6 to TRBJ2-1, with D hard to call. Trimming took 2 bases from V and 1 from J, leaving 9 bases between them. This CDR3 has 15 amino acids. Germline CDR1 reads MNHNY; CDR2 reads SVGAGI (reference sequence). For the CDR3, the DNA is TGTGCCAGCAGTTACGTTCGCGGATCCTACAATGAGCAGTTCTTC. Residues: CASSYVRGSYNEQFF.

The J gene is TRBJ1-4, the V gene TRBV4-3; 9 bases agree with TRBD1. This CDR3 is built from 16 residues. Trimming removed 4 bases from V and 8 bases from J; junction bases left unmatched: 11. CDR1 is LGHNA, CDR2 YSLEER, per germline. CDR3 region: CASSPTIGQGLEKLFF. In nucleotides, the CDR3 is TGCGCCAGCAGCCCGACCATCGGACAGGGGCTGGAAAAACTGTTTTTT.

The chain is built from TRBV10-3 and TRBJ2-4; D possibly corresponds to TRBD2 (5 bases). Germline V gene data show CDR1 as ENHRY and CDR2 as SYGVKD. Between the trimmed V and J ends, which lost 3 bases and 6 bases, there was a span of 12 bases. The CDR3 consists of 14 residues. Here the CDR3 DNA reads TGTGCCATCAGTGACCCTAGCCGAGTAAACATTCAGTACTTC. The encoded protein is CAISDPSRVNIQYF.

This clonotype was detected a few times. The V call is TRBV15, the J call TRBJ2-7; 11 bases fit TRBD2. Germline values: CDR1 LNHNV, CDR2 YYDKDF (reference sequence). Trimming took 3 bases from V and 3 from J; bases not matched to a gene: 4. This CDR3 contains 15 residues. The CDR3 coding sequence is TGTGCCACCAGCAGCGACGGGACTAGCGGCTACGAGCAGTACTTC. This gives the protein CATSSDGTSGYEQYF.

The chain links TRBV20-1 to TRBJ2-7; D possibly uses TRBD1 or TRBD2 (5 bases each). Germline V CDR1 and CDR2: DFQATT, SNEGSKA (reference sequence). The CDR3 is 11 residues long. Trimming took off 7 bases at V and 3 bases at J, with 10 bases between the two ends. The CDR3 DNA reads TGCAGTGGGGGGTTGGGCTACGAGCAGTACTTC. Its translation: CSGGLGYEQYF.

Only a few counts were recorded for this clonotype. The chain combines TRBV11-3 with TRBJ2-1; no definite D call. Trimming shortened V by 1 base and J by 6 bases, and 16 bases separated the two germline ends. Looked up from germline, CDR1 is SGHNT and CDR2 is YENEEA. CDR3 size: 16 residues. The CDR3 coding sequence is TGTGCCAGCAGCTTAGGAGCAGGCTACCGCTGCAATGAGCAGTTCTTC. Protein product: CASSLGAGYRCNEQFF.

As DNA, the CDR3 is TGTGCCAGCAGTGAATCAGGACAGAACTCTGGAAACACCATATATTTT. Translation gives CASSESGQNSGNTIYF. The rearrangement uses TRBV6-1 and TRBJ1-3; possible D gene TRBD1, 6 bases. Trimming shortened V by 2 bases and J by 0 bases, and 11 bases separated the two germline ends. Germline CDR1 is MNHNS and CDR2 is SASEGT. The CDR3 is 16 amino acids.